The next 29 T cell receptor beta chains were all read from a single sample in a study of early T cells in non-severe SARS-CoV-2 infection. One entry per CDR3 protein results from TCRdb running MiXCR on the 5' RACE reads. The sample carries tens of thousands of distinct CDR3 sequences, about 11% recorded once. This specimen was whole blood, taken at baseline. The receptors originated from an adult who was a healthcare worker with PCR-confirmed SARS-CoV-2 infection or an uninfected control (not recorded which).

This clonotype was seen at least ten times. The V and J genes are TRBV13 and TRBJ2-1; no clear D gene. The V and J ends lost 4 bases and 8 bases respectively, with 6 bases between them. This CDR3 is built from 11 residues. Germline CDR1 and CDR2: PRHDT and FYEKMQ (reference sequence). The CDR3, as DNA: TGTGCCAGCAGCTCGGTGGATGAGCAGTTCTTC. This encodes CASSSVDEQFF.

This clonotype appeared many times. V and J are TRBV20-1 and TRBJ1-1, with TRBD1 identical over 7 bases. Trimming at V came to 1 base and at J to 2 bases, leaving 7 bases not matched to a gene. The germline CDR1 and CDR2 sequences are DFQATT and SNEGSKA (reference sequence). This CDR3 has 15 residues. The CDR3 DNA follows: TGCAGTGCTAGAGGTAACAGGGGAGGAAACACTGAAGCTTTCTTT. Amino acids: CSARGNRGGNTEAFF.

This clonotype turned up a few times. V usage is TRBV4-3 and J usage is TRBJ2-3, with D possibly matching TRBD1 (7 bases). The germline V and J ends were trimmed by 8 bases and 6 bases, with 24 bases remaining between them. The germline CDR1 and CDR2 sequences are LGHNA and YSLEER. The CDR3 totals 16 residues. CDR3 loop: CASARGDRGLGDTQYF. Written as DNA, the CDR3 is TGCGCCAGCGCCAGGGGGGATCGAGGGTTAGGTGATACGCAGTATTTT.

This chain joins TRBV5-1 and TRBJ2-6; D is unclear. The CDR3 consists of 15 residues. Germline loops: CDR1 SGHRS, CDR2 YFSETQ. Trimming left V 0 bases short and J 2 bases short, with 6 bases between. The CDR3 spells CASSLVVPGANVLTF. DNA for the CDR3: TGCGCCAGCAGCTTGGTAGTGCCTGGGGCCAACGTCCTGACTTTC.

This chain uses TRBV30 with TRBJ1-1, with no clear D. Germline CDR1 GTSNPN, CDR2 SVGIG (reference sequence). The CDR3 contains 11 residues. Trimming took off 3 bases at V and 10 bases at J, with 12 bases between the two ends. For the CDR3, the DNA is TGTGCCTGGAGGGTCTTAGGTAGAGCTTTCTTT. Its protein is CAWRVLGRAFF.

This clonotype was observed many times. The chain has TRBV7-9 and TRBJ1-6; TRBD1 matches at 8 bases. V was clipped by 0 bases and J by 12 bases; unmatched bases: 13. Germline V gene sequence: CDR1 SEHNR, CDR2 FQNEAQ (reference sequence). The CDR3 is 17 amino acids. DNA for the CDR3: TGTGCCAGCAGCTTAGCGACGGGGCAGGGGGCTTTGAAACCCCTCCACTTT. This gives the protein CASSLATGQGALKPLHF.

The rearrangement joins TRBV12-3 or TRBV12-4 to TRBJ2-7, with 8 bases identical to TRBD2. Trimming removed 0 bases from V and 4 bases from J; junction bases left unmatched: 2. The CDR3 spans 14 residues. The CDR3 reads CASSLASGDYEQYF. In DNA, the CDR3 is TGTGCCAGCAGTTTAGCTAGCGGGGATTACGAGCAGTACTTC.

V and J are TRBV6-2 or TRBV6-3 and TRBJ2-3, with a weak D call TRBD1 (6 bases). The CDR3 has 14 residues. The V gene lost 4 bases and the J gene lost 7 bases, with 15 bases spanning the gap. Germline lookup yields CDR1 MNHEY and CDR2 SVGEGT. CDR3 DNA sequence: TGTGCCAGCAGTTCCGGGACAAGACTTTATACGCAGTATTTT. The encoded protein is CASSSGTRLYTQYF.

This clonotype was counted between two and nine times. The chain recombines TRBV12-3 or TRBV12-4 with TRBJ2-2, with 7 bases aligning to TRBD1. The length of the CDR3 is 17 residues. Trimming removed 6 bases from V and 0 bases from J; junction bases left unmatched: 10. In nucleotides, the CDR3 is TGTGCCAGCAGCCGGCGAAAGGGACAGCCGAACACCGGGGAGCTGTTTTTT. This gives the protein CASSRRKGQPNTGELFF.

In its sample, this clonotype was seen many times. The chain carries TRBV19 and TRBJ2-2; no clear D. The V end lost 9 bases, the J end lost 0 bases, and 11 bases lay between the germline ends. CDR1 is LNHDA and CDR2 is SQIVND in the germline V gene (reference sequence). The CDR3 totals 14 residues. The CDR3 region has the DNA TGTGCCAGCCGGCTCATGGCGAACACCGGGGAGCTGTTTTTT. It codes for CASRLMANTGELFF.

V and J are TRBV27 and TRBJ1-6; the D gene is possibly TRBD1 (5 bases). V was trimmed by 7 bases and J by 0 bases, leaving 10 bases between them. The CDR3 spans 15 residues. Per germline, CDR1 MNHEY and CDR2 SMNVEV (reference sequence). CDR3 in DNA: TGTGCCAGCACCCTTGACAGCTCCTATAATTCACCCCTCCACTTT. This gives the protein CASTLDSSYNSPLHF.

The sample holds a few counts of this clonotype. The chain is built from TRBV6-6 and TRBJ1-1, with TRBD1 as a possible D gene (6 bases). The germline V and J ends were trimmed by 5 bases and 4 bases, with 17 bases remaining between them. This CDR3 comprises 15 residues. Germline CDR1 and CDR2: MNHNY and SVGAGI (reference sequence). In DNA form, the CDR3 reads TGTGCCAGCAGTAAAACAACAGGGATGGGCACTGAAGCTTTCTTT. Translating it yields CASSKTTGMGTEAFF.

This chain connects TRBV7-2 to TRBJ1-5, with D possibly matching TRBD1 (5 bases). Germline V CDR1 and CDR2: SGHTA, FQGNSA. The CDR3 covers 17 residues. V lost 5 bases to trimming and J lost 0 bases, with 17 bases between them. CDR3 sequence reads: CASSQAGAQYSNQPQHF. The CDR3, as DNA: TGTGCCAGCAGCCAAGCTGGGGCACAGTATAGCAATCAGCCCCAGCATTTT.

This clonotype showed up just a few times. One end of the junction fails to match germline, which may point to a read error. The rearrangement links TRBV5-5 to TRBJ1-2; D gene unclear. CDR3 size: 9 residues. Germline CDR1 reads SGHKS; CDR2 reads YYEKEE (reference sequence). The DNA for the CDR3 is TGTGCCAGCAGCTTGACCCCCTCCTTC. This translates into CASSLTPSF. The whole variable domain, filled in from reference TRBV5-5 and TRBJ1-2, reads DAGVTQSPTHLIKTRGQQVTLRCSPISGHKSVSWYQQVLGQGPQFIFQYYEKEERGRGNFPDRFSARQFPNYSSELNVNALLLGDSALYLCASSLTPSFGSGTRLTVV.

This clonotype was counted a few times. The chain carries TRBV19 and TRBJ1-4; D uncertain. Germline V gene lookup returns CDR1 LNHDA and CDR2 SQIVND (reference sequence). Deletions cut 6 bases from V and 0 bases from J, with 11 bases between. The CDR3 is 15 residues long. For the CDR3, the DNA is TGTGCCAGTAGCCACTCAGGAGCAACTAATGAAAAACTGTTTTTT. Amino acid sequence: CASSHSGATNEKLFF.

This clonotype was recorded many times. The genes are TRBV12-3 or TRBV12-4 and TRBJ1-5, with TRBD1 identical over 7 bases. The CDR3 spans 17 residues. Trimming took 7 bases from V and 0 from J; bases not matched to a gene: 12. Here the CDR3 DNA reads TGTGCCAGCACTCTATTACTGGGACAGTTTAGCAATCAGCCCCAGCATTTT. This sequence encodes CASTLLLGQFSNQPQHF.

The sample holds a few counts of this clonotype. This rearrangement joins TRBV27 to TRBJ1-2, with a weak D call TRBD1 (5 bases). The germline V and J ends were trimmed by 5 bases and 7 bases, with 14 bases remaining between them. This CDR3 is built from 13 residues. Per germline, CDR1 MNHEY and CDR2 SMNVEV (reference sequence). CDR3 coding DNA: TGTGCCAGCAGTGAGGGACCGAGTATTGGCTACACCTTC. Protein sequence: CASSEGPSIGYTF.

In this sample, this clonotype turned up a few times. The V gene is TRBV29-1, the J gene TRBJ1-2; D gene ambiguous. Trimming left V 6 bases short and J 6 bases short, with 11 bases between. The CDR3 runs to 11 residues. Germline-derived CDR1 and CDR2 are SQVTM and ANQGSEA. CDR3 loop: CSVTKGDGYTF. The CDR3 DNA is TGCAGCGTCACCAAAGGCGATGGCTACACCTTC.

This clonotype has only a few counts. The chain uses TRBV6-5 and TRBJ1-3, with D unresolved. Germline values: CDR1 MNHEY, CDR2 SVGAGI. This CDR3 spans 15 amino acids. V lost 6 bases to trimming and J lost 0 bases, with 12 bases between them. CDR3 nucleotides: TGTGCCAGCAGCCGCGGACGGTTCTCTGGAAACACCATATATTTT. It codes for CASSRGRFSGNTIYF.

This clonotype was seen a few times. The chain is built from TRBV29-1 and TRBJ1-4; a weak D match, TRBD1 (6 bases). There are 12 residues in the CDR3. V was pared by 4 bases and J by 8 bases, with 11 bases between. Germline V lookup: CDR1 SQVTM, CDR2 ANQGSEA. In DNA form, the CDR3 reads TGCAGCGTTGGGTCAGGGGAAGAAAAACTGTTTTTT. Translated, it gives CSVGSGEEKLFF. Complete variable domain (other parts from reference TRBV29-1 and TRBJ1-4): SAVISQKPSRDICQRGTSLTIQCQVDSQVTMMFWYRQQPGQSLTLIATANQGSEATYESGFVIDKFPISRPNLTFSTLTVSNMSPEDSSIYLCSVGSGEEKLFFGSGTQLSVL.

This clonotype has just a few counts. The rearrangement uses TRBV3-1 and TRBJ2-1; 8 bases are shared with TRBD2. The CDR3 loop spans 15 amino acids. Germline CDR1 LGHDT, CDR2 YNNKEL (reference sequence). The ends lost 2 bases at V and 2 bases at J; junction bases unmatched: 2. The CDR3 spells CASSQRAGAYNEQFF. The CDR3 DNA reads as TGTGCCAGCAGCCAAAGAGCGGGGGCCTACAATGAGCAGTTCTTC.

This clonotype was recorded at least ten times. The genes are TRBV10-3 and TRBJ2-5; tentative D call: TRBD2 (6 bases). This CDR3 contains 12 residues. The germline V gene encodes CDR1 ENHRY and CDR2 SYGVKD. V gave up 6 bases and J gave up 1 base, with 6 bases separating them. The CDR3 loop reads CAIRTSQETQYF. Written as DNA, the CDR3 is TGTGCCATCAGGACTAGCCAAGAGACCCAGTACTTC.

V is TRBV5-1 and J is TRBJ1-2, with D possibly being TRBD1 (5 bases). The CDR3 contains 16 residues. In germline, CDR1 is SGHRS, CDR2 YFSETQ. V was trimmed by 3 bases and J by 3 bases, leaving 18 bases between them. CDR3 sequence reads: CASSWGETAIHYGYTF. For the CDR3, the DNA is TGCGCCAGCAGCTGGGGGGAGACAGCGATTCACTATGGCTACACCTTC.

This clonotype was recorded a few times. J is TRBJ2-2 and V is TRBV7-9; a possible D gene is TRBD2 (5 bases). The CDR3 length is 12 residues. The germline V and J ends were trimmed by 10 bases and 3 bases, with 9 bases remaining between them. Germline CDR1 is SEHNR and CDR2 is FQNEAQ (reference sequence). Here the CDR3 DNA reads TGTGCCACTCAGGAGGACACCGGGGAGCTGTTTTTT. It translates to CATQEDTGELFF.

This clonotype was found a few times. This chain connects TRBV7-6 to TRBJ2-3, with D possibly matching TRBD1 (6 bases). The CDR3 extends over 15 amino acids. Germline V CDR1 and CDR2: SGHVS, FNYEAQ. V was pared by 5 bases and J by 1 base, with 13 bases between. The CDR3 sequence is CASSRRGEGTDTQYF. The CDR3 DNA sequence: TGTGCCAGCAGCCGCAGGGGAGAGGGCACAGATACGCAGTATTTT.

The chain has TRBV7-2 and TRBJ1-5; D unresolved. Germline V gene lookup returns CDR1 SGHTA and CDR2 FQGNSA. V was trimmed by 0 bases and J by 4 bases, leaving 7 bases between them. This CDR3 has 14 amino acids. In nucleotides, the CDR3 is TGTGCCAGCAGCTTAGCTCGGCTTAATCAGCCCCAGCATTTT. This codes for CASSLARLNQPQHF. The whole variable domain, remainder taken from reference TRBV7-2 and TRBJ1-5, is GAGVSQSPSNKVTEKGKDVELRCDPISGHTALYWYRQSLGQGLEFLIYFQGNSAPDKSGLPSDRFSAERTGGSVSTLTIQRTQQEDSAVYLCASSLARLNQPQHFGDGTRLSIL.

This clonotype turned up a few times. This sequence joins TRBV25-1 and TRBJ2-5; tentative D call: TRBD1 (7 bases). Germline CDR1 and CDR2: MGHDK and SYGVNS. V dropped 6 bases and J dropped 3 bases, with 11 bases sitting between them. The CDR3 extends over 13 amino acids. The CDR3 loop reads CASREGAKETQYF. CDR3 nucleotides: TGTGCCAGCAGGGAGGGGGCCAAAGAGACCCAGTACTTC.

This clonotype was detected many times. The chain employs TRBV10-3 and TRBJ1-2, with D unresolved. The CDR3 length is 13 residues. The germline V and J ends were trimmed by 8 bases and 0 bases, with 10 bases remaining between them. CDR1 and CDR2 from the germline V gene are ENHRY and SYGVKD. CDR3 sequence: CAIHTETNYGYTF. The CDR3 DNA follows: TGTGCCATCCATACAGAAACTAACTATGGCTACACCTTC.

In its sample, this clonotype was seen many times. The chain carries TRBV11-2 and TRBJ2-3, with 9 bases aligning to TRBD2. Losses at the gene ends were 5 bases for V and 6 bases for J; bases not matched to a gene: 15. This CDR3 spans 17 amino acids. The germline gives CDR1 SGHAT, CDR2 FQNNGV. CDR3 sequence (DNA): TGTGCCAGCAGCCTGCCGACTAGCGGCAACCGGGCGGATACGCAGTATTTT. This gives the protein CASSLPTSGNRADTQYF.